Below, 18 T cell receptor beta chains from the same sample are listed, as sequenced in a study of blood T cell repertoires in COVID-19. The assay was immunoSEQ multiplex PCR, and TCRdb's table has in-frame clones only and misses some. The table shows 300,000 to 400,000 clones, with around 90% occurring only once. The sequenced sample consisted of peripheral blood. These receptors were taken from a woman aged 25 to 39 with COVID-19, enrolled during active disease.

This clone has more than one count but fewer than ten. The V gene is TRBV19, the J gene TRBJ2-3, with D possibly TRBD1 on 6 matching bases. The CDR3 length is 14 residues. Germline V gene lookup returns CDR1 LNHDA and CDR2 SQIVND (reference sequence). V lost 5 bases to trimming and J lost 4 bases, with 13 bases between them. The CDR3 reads CASSVPEGADTQYF. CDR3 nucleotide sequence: TGTGCCAGTAGTGTCCCAGAGGGGGCAGATACGCAGTATTTT.

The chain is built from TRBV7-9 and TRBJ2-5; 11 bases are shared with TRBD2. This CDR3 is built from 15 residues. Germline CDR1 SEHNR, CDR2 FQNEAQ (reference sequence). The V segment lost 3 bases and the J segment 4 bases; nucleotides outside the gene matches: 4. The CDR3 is CASSFPSGGLETQYF. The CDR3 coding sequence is TGTGCCAGCAGCTTTCCTAGCGGGGGGTTAGAGACCCAGTACTTC.

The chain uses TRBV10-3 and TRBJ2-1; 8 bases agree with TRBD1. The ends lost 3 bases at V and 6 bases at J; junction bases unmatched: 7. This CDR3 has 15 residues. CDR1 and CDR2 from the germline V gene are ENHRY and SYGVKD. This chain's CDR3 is CAISELDRAGNEQFF. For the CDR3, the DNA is TGTGCCATCAGTGAACTGGACAGGGCGGGCAATGAGCAGTTCTTC.

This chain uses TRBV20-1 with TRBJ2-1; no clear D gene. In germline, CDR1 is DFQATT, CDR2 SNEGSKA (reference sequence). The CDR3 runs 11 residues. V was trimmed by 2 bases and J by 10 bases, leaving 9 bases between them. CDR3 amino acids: CSARPTGEQFF. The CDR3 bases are TGCAGTGCTAGACCGACCGGGGAGCAGTTCTTC.

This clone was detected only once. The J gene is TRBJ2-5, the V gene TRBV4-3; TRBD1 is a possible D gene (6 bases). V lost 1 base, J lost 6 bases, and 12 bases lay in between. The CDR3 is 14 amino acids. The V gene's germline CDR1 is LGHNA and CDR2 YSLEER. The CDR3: CASSQVGQGQTQYF. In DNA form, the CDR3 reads TGCGCCAGCAGCCAAGTGGGGCAGGGGCAGACCCAGTACTTC.

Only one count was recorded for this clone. CDR3 in DNA: TGTGCCAGCAGCCCGGGGGGAAACTACGAGCAGTACGTC. It is translated as CASSPGGNYEQYV. The rearrangement links TRBV6-2 or TRBV6-3 to TRBJ2-7, with 7 bases fitting TRBD2. The trim removed 6 bases at V and 3 bases at J, leaving 5 bases unmatched. The germline gives CDR1 MNHEY, CDR2 SVGEGT. The CDR3 contains 13 residues.

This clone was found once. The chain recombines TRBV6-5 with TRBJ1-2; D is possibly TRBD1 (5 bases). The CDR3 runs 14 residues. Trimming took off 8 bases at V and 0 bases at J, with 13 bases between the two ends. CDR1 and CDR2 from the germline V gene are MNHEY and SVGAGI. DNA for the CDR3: TGTGCCAGCTTAAGACAGACCTCTAACTATGGCTACACCTTC. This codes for CASLRQTSNYGYTF.

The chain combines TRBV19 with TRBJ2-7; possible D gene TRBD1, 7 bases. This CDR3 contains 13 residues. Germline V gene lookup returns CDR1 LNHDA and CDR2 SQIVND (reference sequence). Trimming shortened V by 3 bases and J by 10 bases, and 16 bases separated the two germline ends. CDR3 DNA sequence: TGTGCCAGTAGTATTACGGGGGACAGTTTTCAGTACTTC. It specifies CASSITGDSFQYF.

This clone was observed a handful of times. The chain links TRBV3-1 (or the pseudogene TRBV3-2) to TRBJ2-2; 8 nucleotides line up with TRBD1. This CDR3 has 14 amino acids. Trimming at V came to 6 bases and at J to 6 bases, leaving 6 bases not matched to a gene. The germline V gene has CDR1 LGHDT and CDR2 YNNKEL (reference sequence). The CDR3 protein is CASRLDRGPGELFF. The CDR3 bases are TGTGCCAGCAGGCTCGACAGGGGCCCCGGGGAGCTGTTTTTT.

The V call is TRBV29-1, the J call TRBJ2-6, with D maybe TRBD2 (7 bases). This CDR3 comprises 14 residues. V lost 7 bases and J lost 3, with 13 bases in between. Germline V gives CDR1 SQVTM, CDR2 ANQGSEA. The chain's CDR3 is CSARGASGANVLTF. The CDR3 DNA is TGCAGCGCCCGGGGGGCGAGTGGGGCCAACGTCCTGACTTTC.

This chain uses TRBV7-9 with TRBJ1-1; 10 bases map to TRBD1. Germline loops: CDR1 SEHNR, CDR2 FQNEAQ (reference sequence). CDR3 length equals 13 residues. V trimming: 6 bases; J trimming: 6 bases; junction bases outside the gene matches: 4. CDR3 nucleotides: TGTGCCAGCAGGTTGGACAGGGGGGCTGAAGCTTTCTTT. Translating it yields CASRLDRGAEAFF.

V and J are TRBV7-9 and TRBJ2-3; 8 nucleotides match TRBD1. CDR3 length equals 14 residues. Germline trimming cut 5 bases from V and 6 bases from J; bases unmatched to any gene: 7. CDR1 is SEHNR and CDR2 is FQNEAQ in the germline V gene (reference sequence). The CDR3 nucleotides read TGTGCCAGCAGCCCAGGACAGGGCCGGGATACGCAGTATTTT. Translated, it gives CASSPGQGRDTQYF.

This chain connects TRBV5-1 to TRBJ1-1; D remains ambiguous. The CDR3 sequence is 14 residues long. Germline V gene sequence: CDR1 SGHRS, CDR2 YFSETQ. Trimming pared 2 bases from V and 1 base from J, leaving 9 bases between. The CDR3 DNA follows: TGCGCCAGCAGCTTAAACACCGCGAACACTGAAGCTTTCTTT. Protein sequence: CASSLNTANTEAFF.

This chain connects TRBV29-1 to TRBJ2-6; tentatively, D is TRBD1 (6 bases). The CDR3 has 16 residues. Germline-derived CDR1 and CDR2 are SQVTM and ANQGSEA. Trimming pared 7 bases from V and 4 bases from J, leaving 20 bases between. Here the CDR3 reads CSAAPQGTGGANVLTF. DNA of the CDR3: TGCAGCGCTGCACCACAGGGAACAGGAGGGGCCAACGTCCTGACTTTC.

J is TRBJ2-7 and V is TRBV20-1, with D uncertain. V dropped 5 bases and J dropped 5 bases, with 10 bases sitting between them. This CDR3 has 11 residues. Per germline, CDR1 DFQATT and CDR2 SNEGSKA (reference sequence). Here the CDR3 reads CSAEKVDEQYF. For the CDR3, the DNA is TGCAGTGCTGAGAAAGTAGACGAGCAGTACTTC.

As DNA, the CDR3 is TGCAGTGCTAGATCAGACAGCACCATATATTTT. Its translation is CSARSDSTIYF. The chain carries TRBV20-1 and TRBJ1-3; D may be TRBD1 (5 bases). Trimming removed 2 bases at V and 9 bases at J, with 8 bases between. The length of the CDR3 is 11 residues. The V gene's germline CDR1 is DFQATT and CDR2 SNEGSKA (reference sequence).

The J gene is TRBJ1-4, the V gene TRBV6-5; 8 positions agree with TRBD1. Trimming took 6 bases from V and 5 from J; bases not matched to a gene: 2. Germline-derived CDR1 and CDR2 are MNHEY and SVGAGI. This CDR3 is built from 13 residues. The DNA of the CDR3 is TGTGCCAGCAGCCGGACAGGGAATGAAAAACTGTTTTTT. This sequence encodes CASSRTGNEKLFF.

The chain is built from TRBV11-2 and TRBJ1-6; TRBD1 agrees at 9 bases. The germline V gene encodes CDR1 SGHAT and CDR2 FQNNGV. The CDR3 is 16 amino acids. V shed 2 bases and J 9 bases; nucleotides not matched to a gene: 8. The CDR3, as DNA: TGTGCCAGCAGCTTATCGGGGGGACAGGGTTCTTCACCCCTCCACTTT. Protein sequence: CASSLSGGQGSSPLHF.